The clone carrying this T cell receptor (beta chain) was seen a few times. The V gene end was trimmed by 5 bases and the J gene end by 2 bases; junction bases not matched to a gene: 4. There are 14 residues in the CDR3. Germline V gives CDR1 SGHTA, CDR2 FQGTGA. Here immunoSEQ multiplex PCR was the method, and the copy in TCRdb shows in-frame clones only, minus some. The sample carries 150,000 or so clones, less than 95% recorded once. This record belongs to a study of control samples from healthy donors and cancer patients. V gene TRBV7-3 combines with J gene TRBJ2-7; 9 bases are shared with TRBD1. The receptor was isolated from a young man in good health. Source material: blood. This chain's CDR3 is CASSAGTGPYEQYF. The CDR3 region has the DNA TGTGCCAGCAGCGCCGGGACAGGGCCCTACGAGCAGTACTTC. The whole variable domain, filled in from reference TRBV7-3 and TRBJ2-7, reads GAGVSQTPSNKVTEKGKYVELRCDPISGHTALYWYRQSLGQGPEFLIYFQGTGAADDSGLPNDRFFAVRPEGSVSTLKIQRTERGDSAVYLCASSAGTGPYEQYFGPGTRLTVT.